The 32 T cell receptor beta chains listed next were all sequenced from one sample in a study of T-cell memory formation after mild COVID-19. TCRdb re-analysed the 5' RACE reads in MiXCR, keeping a single row per CDR3 protein. The data hold some 130,000 distinct CDR3 sequences, with 16% observed a single time. Sequenced: PBMCs or a T cell subset sorted from them (not recorded which). The receptors derive from an adult woman who had mild COVID-19 (a few samples of this study predate the infection). Cell type and time point are not known.

CDR3 nucleotides: TGCGCCAGCAGCTTTACAGTGAACACTGAAGCTTTCTTT. As protein: CASSFTVNTEAFF. The chain carries TRBV5-1 and TRBJ1-1, with D uncertain. CDR3 length: 13 residues. The V gene's germline CDR1 is SGHRS and CDR2 YFSETQ. Between the trimmed V and J ends, which lost 2 bases and 0 bases, there was a span of 5 bases.

This chain's CDR3 is CASSSGGTPKETQYF. In DNA form, the CDR3 reads TGCGCCAGCAGCTCGGGGGGGACTCCTAAAGAGACCCAGTACTTC. V is TRBV5-1 and J is TRBJ2-5; TRBD2 agrees at 8 bases. CDR1 and CDR2 (germline): SGHRS, YFSETQ. The CDR3 runs to 15 residues. V was pared by 3 bases and J by 3 bases, with 7 bases of the junction left unmatched.

This chain links TRBV7-9 with TRBJ1-5; TRBD1 agrees at 7 bases. The V gene's germline CDR1 is SEHNR and CDR2 FQNEAQ (reference sequence). V lost 5 bases and J lost 11; bases outside the gene matches: 6. The CDR3 has 12 amino acids. The CDR3 DNA sequence: TGTGCCAGCAGCCATACAGGGGAGGCCCAGCATTTT. This sequence encodes CASSHTGEAQHF.

This clonotype was seen a few times. V gene TRBV20-1 combines with J gene TRBJ2-3, with 9 bases that match TRBD2. With 5 bases clipped from V and 4 bases from J, the junction kept 7 bases outside the gene matches. This CDR3 is built from 14 residues. Germline V gene lookup returns CDR1 DFQATT and CDR2 SNEGSKA (reference sequence). The DNA for the CDR3 is TGCAGTGCTTTAGCGGGGGAGAGGCCAGATACGCAGTATTTT. It encodes CSALAGERPDTQYF.

Only a few counts were recorded for this clonotype. V gene TRBV6-6 combines with J gene TRBJ2-1; D might be TRBD1 (5 bases). CDR1 and CDR2 (germline): MNHNY, SVGAGI (reference sequence). The germline V and J ends were trimmed by 2 bases and 7 bases, with 12 bases remaining between them. CDR3 length: 14 amino acids. The DNA for the CDR3 is TGTGCCAGCAGTTACGGAAGCAGGGCAAATGAGCAGTTCTTC. Its protein product is CASSYGSRANEQFF.

CDR3 in amino acids: CASSPTSGNSGANVLTF. The CDR3 region has the DNA TGTGCCAGCAGTCCGACTAGCGGTAACTCTGGGGCCAACGTCCTGACTTTC. The chain is built from TRBV27 and TRBJ2-6; 9 bases are a match to TRBD2. V gave up 5 bases and J gave up 0 bases; unmatched junction bases: 5. The germline gives CDR1 MNHEY, CDR2 SMNVEV (reference sequence). The CDR3 extends over 17 amino acids. Variable domain in full (rest from reference TRBV27 and TRBJ2-6): EAQVTQNPRYLITVTGKKLTVTCSQNMNHEYMSWYRQDPGLGLRQIYYSMNVEVTDKGDVPEGYKVSRKEKRNFPLILESPSPNQTSLYFCASSPTSGNSGANVLTFGAGSRLTVL.

The J gene is TRBJ2-5, the V gene TRBV5-1, with D perhaps TRBD1 (5 bases). This CDR3 has 13 residues. V was pared by 5 bases and J by 2 bases, with 10 bases between. Per germline, CDR1 SGHRS and CDR2 YFSETQ. The CDR3 protein is CASRVTVQETQYF. The CDR3 DNA is TGCGCCAGCAGAGTGACAGTACAAGAGACCCAGTACTTC.

This clonotype was counted a few times. CDR3 bases: TGTGCCAGCACGAGGGAGCGCCTCACCGGGGAGCTGTTTTTT. It specifies CASTRERLTGELFF. V gene TRBV2 combines with J gene TRBJ2-2; tentatively, D is TRBD2 (5 bases). The V end lost 7 bases, the J end lost 4 bases, and 13 bases lay between the germline ends. Germline V gene data show CDR1 as SNHLY and CDR2 as FYNNEI. This CDR3 region has 14 residues. The full variable domain, rest sourced from reference TRBV2 and TRBJ2-2, is EPEVTQTPSHQVTQMGQEVILRCVPISNHLYFYWYRQILGQKVEFLVSFYNNEISEKSEIFDDQFSVERPDGSNFTLKIRSTKLEDSAMYFCASTRERLTGELFFGEGSRLTVL.

This clonotype has only a few counts. This chain connects TRBV12-3 or TRBV12-4 to TRBJ2-5; D is unclear. The V end was cut by 6 bases, the J end by 5 bases, with 10 bases between. The CDR3 runs to 12 residues. CDR3 bases: TGTGCCAGCAGCCCAAAAGGGGAGACCCAGTACTTC. This encodes CASSPKGETQYF.

The chain is built from TRBV9 and TRBJ2-3; TRBD1 aligns across 9 bases. Germline V gives CDR1 SGDLS, CDR2 YYNGEE. The CDR3 has 16 residues. V lost 3 bases to trimming and J lost 4 bases; unmatched junction nucleotides: 9. CDR3 protein: CASSGDWTGDPDTQYF. Here the CDR3 DNA reads TGTGCCAGCAGCGGAGATTGGACAGGGGACCCAGATACGCAGTATTTT.

The rearrangement links TRBV12-3 or TRBV12-4 to TRBJ1-2, with D perhaps matching TRBD1 (5 bases). The CDR3 is made up of 16 amino acids. Trimming removed 3 bases from V and 8 bases from J, with 22 bases in between. The CDR3 reads CASSFRPDGGIEGYTF. Here the CDR3 DNA reads TGTGCCAGCAGTTTTAGACCGGATGGGGGTATTGAGGGCTACACCTTC.

The chain is built from TRBV3-1 and TRBJ2-1; 8 bases map to TRBD2. The CDR3 contains 15 residues. The germline CDR1 and CDR2 sequences are LGHDT and YNNKEL (reference sequence). Trimming cost V 0 bases and J 8 bases; bases outside gene matches: 6. Here the CDR3 DNA reads TGTGCCAGCAGCCAAGATCCGGGACTAGGGTATGAGCAGTTCTTC. As protein: CASSQDPGLGYEQFF.

This chain uses TRBV11-1 with TRBJ2-7, with 10 positions matching TRBD2. CDR1 and CDR2 from the germline V gene are SGHAT and FQDESV (reference sequence). The CDR3 consists of 15 residues. J lost 3 bases, V lost 5 bases, and 7 bases had no gene match. Here the CDR3 DNA reads TGTGCCAGCAGCCCGGGGACTAGCGTTCTCTACGAGCAGTACTTC. Translated, it gives CASSPGTSVLYEQYF.

This clonotype was counted only a few times. The rearrangement links TRBV15 to TRBJ1-4, with unresolved D. The germline V gene has CDR1 LNHNV and CDR2 YYDKDF (reference sequence). CDR3 size: 12 residues. The V gene lost 1 base and the J gene lost 4 bases, with 1 base spanning the gap. The CDR3 here is CATSRVNEKLFF. DNA of the CDR3: TGTGCCACCAGCAGAGTTAATGAAAAACTGTTTTTT.

This clonotype turned up a few times. V usage is TRBV3-1 and J usage is TRBJ2-2, with 7 bases lining up with TRBD1. V was clipped by 6 bases and J by 4 bases; unmatched bases: 8. This CDR3 region has 15 residues. Germline V gene sequence: CDR1 LGHDT, CDR2 YNNKEL (reference sequence). CDR3 nucleotides: TGTGCCAGCAGGAGCCGACAGGGATTCACCGGGGAGCTGTTTTTT. Its translation: CASRSRQGFTGELFF.

In its sample, this clonotype was seen a few times. This rearrangement joins TRBV20-1 to TRBJ2-7; 12 bases are shared with TRBD1. Germline V gives CDR1 DFQATT, CDR2 SNEGSKA (reference sequence). This CDR3 spans 14 amino acids. The trim removed 6 bases at V and 3 bases at J, leaving 6 bases unmatched. CDR3 loop: CSAGGQGAHYEQYF. In nucleotides, the CDR3 is TGCAGTGCGGGGGGACAGGGGGCCCACTACGAGCAGTACTTC.

In its sample, this clonotype was seen a few times. The chain carries TRBV7-6 and TRBJ2-1, with D maybe TRBD2 (6 bases). Germline-derived CDR1 and CDR2 are SGHVS and FNYEAQ. The germline V and J ends were trimmed by 1 base and 4 bases, with 11 bases remaining between them. This CDR3 has 15 amino acids. The DNA of the CDR3 is TGTGCCAGCAGCTTAGTTAGCGGAGAGTACAATGAGCAGTTCTTC. Amino acid sequence: CASSLVSGEYNEQFF.

This clonotype has just a few counts. CDR3 in DNA: TGTGCCAGCACCCAAACAGGGCCCGGGAACACTGAAGCTTTCTTT. Translating it yields CASTQTGPGNTEAFF. The chain joins TRBV27 to TRBJ1-1; a weak D match, TRBD1 (6 bases). The V and J ends lost 7 bases and 1 base respectively, with 16 bases between them. CDR1 is MNHEY and CDR2 is SMNVEV in the germline V gene (reference sequence). The CDR3 runs to 15 residues.

This clonotype was recorded a few times. The V call is TRBV12-3 or TRBV12-4, the J call TRBJ1-1; D unresolved. There are 16 residues in the CDR3. Deletions cut 3 bases from V and 0 bases from J, with 14 bases between. CDR3 loop: CASSLSSRHMNTEAFF. As DNA, the CDR3 is TGTGCCAGCAGTTTGAGCTCACGACACATGAACACTGAAGCTTTCTTT.

This clonotype was counted many times. This chain's CDR3 is CATRLAYGTSPYEQYF. The CDR3 coding sequence is TGTGCCACCAGATTGGCCTATGGGACTAGCCCCTACGAGCAGTACTTC. The genes are TRBV15 and TRBJ2-7, with 9 positions matching TRBD2. The V segment lost 6 bases and the J segment 2 bases; nucleotides outside the gene matches: 11. CDR1 and CDR2 from the germline V gene are LNHNV and YYDKDF (reference sequence). This CDR3 comprises 16 residues.

The rearrangement joins TRBV2 to TRBJ2-7; D could derive from TRBD1 or TRBD2 (5 bases each). Germline values: CDR1 SNHLY, CDR2 FYNNEI. This CDR3 is built from 14 residues. Trimming left V 0 bases short and J 2 bases short, with 8 bases between. CDR3 nucleotides: TGTGCCAGCAGTGAAGCGTCGGGGCCCTACGAGCAGTACTTC. Residues: CASSEASGPYEQYF.

This clonotype was counted between two and nine times. The chain carries TRBV12-3 or TRBV12-4 and TRBJ2-1, with D perhaps given as TRBD1 or TRBD2 (5 bases each). This CDR3 region has 12 residues. The V end was cut by 8 bases, the J end by 6 bases, with 11 bases between. The CDR3 loop reads CASRGRGNEQFF. CDR3 coding DNA: TGTGCCAGCCGGGGACGGGGCAATGAGCAGTTCTTC.

This clonotype was seen repeatedly, ten times or more. This chain's CDR3 is CAWSQAYEQYF. In DNA form, the CDR3 reads TGTGCCTGGTCACAGGCTTACGAGCAGTACTTC. The chain has TRBV30 and TRBJ2-7; tentatively, D is TRBD1 (5 bases). The CDR3 spans 11 residues. The ends were cut back, 5 bases at V and 4 bases at J, with 9 bases in the middle. The germline V gene encodes CDR1 GTSNPN and CDR2 SVGIG (reference sequence).

This clonotype occurred a few times. The chain uses TRBV7-9 and TRBJ1-4; TRBD1 is a possible D gene (6 bases). The germline V gene has CDR1 SEHNR and CDR2 FQNEAQ (reference sequence). The CDR3 has 15 residues. Trimming stripped 4 bases from V and 8 bases from J, with 17 bases between. CDR3: CASSSRLSRGEKLFF. DNA for the CDR3: TGTGCCAGCAGCTCTCGACTGTCGAGGGGGGAAAAACTGTTTTTT. The full variable domain, with the rest looked up from reference TRBV7-9 and TRBJ1-4, is DTGVSQNPRHKITKRGQNVTFRCDPISEHNRLYWYRQTLGQGPEFLTYFQNEAQLEKSRLLSDRFSAERPKGSFSTLEIQRTEQGDSAMYLCASSSRLSRGEKLFFGSGTQLSVL.

This clonotype was counted only a few times. The rearrangement joins TRBV12-3 or TRBV12-4 to TRBJ2-2; 7 bases are shared with TRBD2. This CDR3 has 15 amino acids. The trim removed 3 bases at V and 0 bases at J, leaving 1 base unmatched. The CDR3 is CASSFSGSNTGELFF. CDR3 nucleotide sequence: TGTGCCAGCAGTTTTAGCGGGTCGAACACCGGGGAGCTGTTTTTT.

This chain connects TRBV6-6 to TRBJ2-3; possibly TRBD1 for D (6 bases). V was shortened by 8 bases and J by 3 bases, with 12 bases between the two germline ends. Germline loops: CDR1 MNHNY, CDR2 SVGAGI (reference sequence). The CDR3 has 13 residues. The CDR3 nucleotides read TGTGCCAGCTCTAGGGGGAAAACAGATACGCAGTATTTT. It codes for CASSRGKTDTQYF.

The chain uses TRBV27 and TRBJ2-7, with 7 bases lining up with TRBD2. The germline V gene has CDR1 MNHEY and CDR2 SMNVEV (reference sequence). Trimming cost V 3 bases and J 2 bases; bases outside gene matches: 7. The CDR3 consists of 15 residues. This CDR3 reads CASSFIAAGAYEQYF. The CDR3 DNA follows: TGTGCCAGCAGTTTCATAGCGGCGGGGGCCTACGAGCAGTACTTC.

The J gene is TRBJ2-3, the V gene TRBV10-3; D not resolved. CDR1 and CDR2 from the germline V gene are ENHRY and SYGVKD. CDR3 length: 12 residues. Trimming shortened V by 4 bases and J by 2 bases, and 4 bases separated the two germline ends. The CDR3 spells CAISAVTDTQYF. CDR3 coding DNA: TGTGCCATCAGTGCAGTCACAGATACGCAGTATTTT.

This clonotype appeared a few times. The J gene is TRBJ1-5, the V gene TRBV24-1; D unresolved. The germline CDR1 and CDR2 sequences are KGHDR and SFDVKD. Trimming cost V 3 bases and J 4 bases, with 9 bases left between them. The CDR3 extends over 14 amino acids. CDR3 DNA: TGTGCCACCAGTGATGGGTGGTTTAATCAGCCCCAGCATTTT. It yields the protein CATSDGWFNQPQHF.

This clonotype was seen only a few times. The chain has TRBV5-4 and TRBJ2-3; 11 bases are a match to TRBD2. The CDR3 runs 16 residues. Trimming cost V 1 base and J 2 bases; bases outside gene matches: 3. Looked up from germline, CDR1 is SGHNT and CDR2 is YYREEE (reference sequence). The CDR3 loop reads CASSLPGLAATDTQYF. As DNA, the CDR3 is TGTGCCAGCAGCTTGCCGGGACTAGCGGCCACAGATACGCAGTATTTT. Variable domain in full (rest from reference TRBV5-4 and TRBJ2-3): ETGVTQSPTHLIKTRGQQVTLRCSSQSGHNTVSWYQQALGQGPQFIFQYYREEENGRGNFPPRFSGLQFPNYSSELNVNALELDDSALYLCASSLPGLAATDTQYFGPGTRLTVL.

This clonotype has only a few counts. The chain combines TRBV29-1 with TRBJ2-7, with D perhaps given as TRBD1 or TRBD2 (5 bases each). The CDR3 totals 14 residues. Germline CDR1 and CDR2: SQVTM and ANQGSEA. Trimming pared 7 bases from V and 0 bases from J, leaving 16 bases between. The CDR3 region has the DNA TGCAGCGCCTGGGGCCATGGGAGCTCCTACGAGCAGTACTTC. This codes for CSAWGHGSSYEQYF.

The V gene is TRBV30, the J gene TRBJ1-2; D gene unclear. The CDR3 contains 13 residues. Germline V gene lookup returns CDR1 GTSNPN and CDR2 SVGIG (reference sequence). Trimming cost V 1 base and J 6 bases, with 12 bases left between them. CDR3 residues: CAWSARPTNGYTF. For the CDR3, the DNA is TGTGCCTGGAGTGCTCGACCAACAAATGGCTACACCTTC.